This T cell receptor beta chain was obtained from a study of OX40 agonist ivuxolimab in advanced cancers. Per the germline V gene, CDR1 is KGHSH and CDR2 is LQKENI. The V and J ends lost 6 bases and 2 bases, in that order; junction bases with no gene match: 7. This CDR3 has 15 residues. The sampling schedule covered blood at baseline, cycle 4 day 1, and cycle 7 day 1. The repertoire was sequenced with immunoSEQ multiplex PCR; TCRdb's copy has only in-frame clones and lacks some. This table holds roughly 70,000 clones, 80% to 85% found once. This rearrangement joins TRBV18 to TRBJ2-3; 8 positions match TRBD2. The origin of this receptor is an adult with an advanced solid tumor such as melanoma, head and neck, liver or kidney cancer. Here the sequenced sample was CD4+ or CD8+ T cells sorted from blood, taken in a trial of the OX40 agonist ivuxolimab. The CDR3 loop reads CASSRGGGDTDTQYF. CDR3 bases: TGTGCCAGCTCCCGGGGGGGCGGAGACACAGATACGCAGTATTTT.